The present T cell receptor beta chain was sequenced within a study of cytomegalovirus exposure and HLA in healthy donors. The PCR was carried out with 60 Vbeta primers and 13 Jbeta primers. Clones were sequenced by immunoSEQ multiplex PCR, and TCRdb holds only the in-frame ones, with some missing. The sample includes about 150,000 clones, just over 65% of them seen just once. Trimming stripped 3 bases from V and 0 bases from J, with 12 bases between. Germline V lookup: CDR1 SGDLS, CDR2 YYNGEE. The CDR3 has 15 amino acids. Study findings and constraints: Among immune exposure information, only CMV serostatus was available.

Comments on this clone: Its target is not known.

The receptor's source is a woman aged 60-75 years in good health and CMV-seronegative. The chain couples TRBV9 to TRBJ1-2, with TRBD1 as a possible D gene (5 bases). Input material: PBMCs. CDR3: CASSEGNTANYGYTF. The CDR3 nucleotides read TGTGCCAGCAGCGAGGGGAACACGGCTAACTATGGCTACACCTTC.